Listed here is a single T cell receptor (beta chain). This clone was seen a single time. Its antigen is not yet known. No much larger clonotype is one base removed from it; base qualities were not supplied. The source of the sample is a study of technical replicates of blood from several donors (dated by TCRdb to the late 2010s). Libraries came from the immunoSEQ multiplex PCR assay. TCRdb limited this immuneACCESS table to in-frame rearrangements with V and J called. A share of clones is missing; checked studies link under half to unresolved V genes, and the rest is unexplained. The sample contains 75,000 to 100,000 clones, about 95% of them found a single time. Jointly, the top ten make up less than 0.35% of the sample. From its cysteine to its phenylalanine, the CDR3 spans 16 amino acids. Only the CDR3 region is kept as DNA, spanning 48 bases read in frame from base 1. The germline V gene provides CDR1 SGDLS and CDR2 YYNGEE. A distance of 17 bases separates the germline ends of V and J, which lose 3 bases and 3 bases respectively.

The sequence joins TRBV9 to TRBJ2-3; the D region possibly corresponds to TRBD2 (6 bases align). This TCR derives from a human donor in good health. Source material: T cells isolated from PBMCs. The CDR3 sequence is CASSATGLIGTDTQYF. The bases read TGTGCCAGCAGCGCAACGGGACTTATAGGGACAGATACGCAGTATTTT. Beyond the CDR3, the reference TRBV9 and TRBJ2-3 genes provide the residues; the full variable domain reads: DSGVTQTPKHLITATGQRVTLRCSPRSGDLSVYWYQQSLDQGLQFLIQYYNGEERAKGNILERFSAQQFPDLHSELNLSSLELGDSALYFCASSATGLIGTDTQYFGPGTRLTVL.